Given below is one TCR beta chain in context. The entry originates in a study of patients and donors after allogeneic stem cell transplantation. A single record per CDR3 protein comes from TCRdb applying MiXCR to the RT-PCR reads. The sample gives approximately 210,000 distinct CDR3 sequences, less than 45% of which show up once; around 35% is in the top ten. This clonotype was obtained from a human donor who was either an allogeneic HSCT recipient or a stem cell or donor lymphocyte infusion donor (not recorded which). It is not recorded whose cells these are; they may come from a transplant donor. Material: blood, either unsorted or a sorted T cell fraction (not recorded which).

This CDR3 is CASSWGSSGSGEQFF. The CDR3 DNA reads as TGTGCCAGCAGCTGGGGGTCTAGCGGGAGCGGTGAGCAGTTCTTC. The genes are TRBV11-1 and TRBJ2-1; the match to TRBD2 covers 10 bases. Germline CDR1 is SGHAT and CDR2 is FQDESV (reference sequence). The CDR3 length is 15 residues. J was trimmed by 9 bases and V by 4 bases; bases with no gene match: 9. The full variable domain, in which reference TRBV11-1 and TRBJ2-1 provide the parts outside the CDR3, is EAEVAQSPRYKITEKSQAVAFWCDPISGHATLYWYRQILGQGPELLVQFQDESVVDDSQLPKDRFSAERLKGVDSTLKIQPAELGDSAMYLCASSWGSSGSGEQFFGPGTRLTVL.